This is a list of T cell receptor beta chains from one sample in a study of siplizumab effects on memory and regulatory T cells. Measured with immunoSEQ multiplex PCR; TCRdb has only the in-frame clones, and not every one. The top ten clones hold around 29% of a sample with approximately 70,000 clones, more than 80% of them seen once. Sequencing was done on a sample of CD8+ T cells sorted from blood. The receptors come from a human donor in good health. CDR3s include the opening cysteine and the closing phenylalanine or tryptophan. The D gene is left open where the match is weak. Where a row states a size, it is once, few, many or the class of an expanded clone; other rows omit it.

V gene: TRBV11-2
CDR3 length: 14
D gene: .
J gene: TRBJ2-7
clone size: .
CDR3 DNA: TGTGCCAGCAGCTTAGGCCGGGGCCCCTACGAGCAGTACTTC
CDR3 protein: CASSLGRGPYEQYF

V gene: TRBV4-1
CDR3 length: 17
D gene: TRBD1
J gene: TRBJ1-1
clone size: .
CDR3 DNA: TGCGCCAGCAGCCAAGAGACAGGGGGTAATTTTGACACTGAAGCTTTCTTT
CDR3 protein: CASSQETGGNFDTEAFF

V gene: TRBV9
CDR3 length: 14
D gene: .
J gene: TRBJ2-3
clone size: .
CDR3 DNA: TGTGCCAGCAGCCCTTGGACTCCCACAGATACGCAGTATTTT
CDR3 protein: CASSPWTPTDTQYF

V gene: TRBV5-1
CDR3 length: 17
D gene: .
J gene: TRBJ2-5
clone size: .
CDR3 DNA: TGCGCCAGCAGCTTGGCGCTTGTGGGCCCAACCGGTGAGACCCAGTACTTC
CDR3 protein: CASSLALVGPTGETQYF

V gene: TRBV30
CDR3 length: 14
D gene: TRBD2
J gene: TRBJ2-7
clone size: .
CDR3 DNA: TGTGCCTGGAGGACTAGCGGAACGACCTACGAGCAGTACTTC
CDR3 protein: CAWRTSGTTYEQYF

V gene: TRBV19
CDR3 length: 13
D gene: TRBD1
J gene: TRBJ1-1
clone size: .
CDR3 DNA: TGTGCCAGTAGGCCACAGGGGGCCGCTGAAGCTTTCTTT
CDR3 protein: CASRPQGAAEAFF

V gene: TRBV7-9
CDR3 length: 12
D gene: .
J gene: TRBJ2-7
clone size: .
CDR3 DNA: TGTGCCAGCAGTACAGAGTCCTACGAGCAGTACTTC
CDR3 protein: CASSTESYEQYF

V gene: TRBV27
CDR3 length: 14
D gene: .
J gene: TRBJ1-2
clone size: .
CDR3 DNA: TGTGCCAGCAGTTTCGGGGGGGTAGGCTATGGCTACACCTTC
CDR3 protein: CASSFGGVGYGYTF

V gene: TRBV4-2
CDR3 length: 14
D gene: .
J gene: TRBJ1-1
clone size: once
CDR3 DNA: TGTGCCAGCAGCCAAGACGGTTTGAACACTGAAGCTTTCTTT
CDR3 protein: CASSQDGLNTEAFF

V gene: TRBV7-9
CDR3 length: 15
D gene: .
J gene: TRBJ1-6
clone size: .
CDR3 DNA: TGTGCCAGCAGCTCCAGGACAGCGGTAACTTCACCCCTCCACTTT
CDR3 protein: CASSSRTAVTSPLHF

V gene: TRBV2
CDR3 length: 16
D gene: TRBD2
J gene: TRBJ2-3
clone size: once
CDR3 DNA: TGTGCCAGCTATTCCGGGACTAGCGGGGGCACAGATACGCAGTATTTT
CDR3 protein: CASYSGTSGGTDTQYF

V gene: TRBV6-5
CDR3 length: 14
D gene: TRBD1
J gene: TRBJ1-2
clone size: .
CDR3 DNA: TGTGCCAGCAGTTCCCAGGGGGGCAGCGGTGGCTACACCTTC
CDR3 protein: CASSSQGGSGGYTF

V gene: TRBV4-1
CDR3 length: 15
D gene: .
J gene: TRBJ2-7
clone size: .
CDR3 DNA: TGCGCCAGCAGCCAAGATAACAGGCCTGCAGACGAGCAGTACTTC
CDR3 protein: CASSQDNRPADEQYF

V gene: TRBV9
CDR3 length: 13
D gene: .
J gene: TRBJ1-2
clone size: once
CDR3 DNA: TGTGCCAGCAGCGTAGAAGGGGGGCTTGGCTACACCTTC
CDR3 protein: CASSVEGGLGYTF

V gene: TRBV10-3
CDR3 length: 16
D gene: .
J gene: TRBJ1-2
clone size: .
CDR3 DNA: TGTGCCAGTCCTTCTCCCGACTCCCCGCGCGACTATGGCTACACCTTC
CDR3 protein: CASPSPDSPRDYGYTF

V gene: TRBV16
CDR3 length: 12
D gene: .
J gene: TRBJ1-1
clone size: .
CDR3 DNA: TGTGCCAGCAGCCAAGGGGTGCAGGGAGCTTTCTTT
CDR3 protein: CASSQGVQGAFF

V gene: TRBV15
CDR3 length: 16
D gene: .
J gene: TRBJ1-4
clone size: .
CDR3 DNA: TGTGCCACCAGCAGGAGTATAGGTGCAACTAATGAAAAACTGTTTTTT
CDR3 protein: CATSRSIGATNEKLFF

V gene: TRBV4-1
CDR3 length: 17
D gene: TRBD2
J gene: TRBJ2-1
clone size: .
CDR3 DNA: TGCGCCAGCAGCCAAGACTTCAGCGGGGGGGCGGGCAATGAGCAGTTCTTC
CDR3 protein: CASSQDFSGGAGNEQFF

V gene: TRBV5-6
CDR3 length: 15
D gene: .
J gene: TRBJ2-7
clone size: .
CDR3 DNA: TGTGCCAGCAGCTTTGCAGTATTGGGCCCCTACGAGCAGTACTTC
CDR3 protein: CASSFAVLGPYEQYF

V gene: TRBV7-9
CDR3 length: 16
D gene: .
J gene: TRBJ1-1
clone size: .
CDR3 DNA: TGTGCCAGCAGCTCCCGAGGGGTCCCGAAGAACACTGAAGCTTTCTTT
CDR3 protein: CASSSRGVPKNTEAFF

V gene: TRBV6-5
CDR3 length: 12
D gene: TRBD1
J gene: TRBJ1-1
clone size: .
CDR3 DNA: TGTGCCAGCAGTCCCCGGGACAGGGAAGCTTTCTTT
CDR3 protein: CASSPRDREAFF

V gene: TRBV7-9
CDR3 length: 16
D gene: TRBD1
J gene: TRBJ1-1
clone size: few
CDR3 DNA: TGTGCCAGCAGCTTATCCCAGGGGGCGAGGGGTACTGAAGCTTTCTTT
CDR3 protein: CASSLSQGARGTEAFF

V gene: TRBV11-2
CDR3 length: 16
D gene: TRBD1
J gene: TRBJ1-4
clone size: .
CDR3 DNA: TGTGCCAGCAGCTTAGATCTAAGGACAGGGAATGAAAAACTGTTTTTT
CDR3 protein: CASSLDLRTGNEKLFF

V gene: TRBV27
CDR3 length: 16
D gene: .
J gene: TRBJ1-5
clone size: .
CDR3 DNA: TGTGCCAGCAGTTTATCGGGACATTATAGCAATCAGCCCCAGCATTTT
CDR3 protein: CASSLSGHYSNQPQHF